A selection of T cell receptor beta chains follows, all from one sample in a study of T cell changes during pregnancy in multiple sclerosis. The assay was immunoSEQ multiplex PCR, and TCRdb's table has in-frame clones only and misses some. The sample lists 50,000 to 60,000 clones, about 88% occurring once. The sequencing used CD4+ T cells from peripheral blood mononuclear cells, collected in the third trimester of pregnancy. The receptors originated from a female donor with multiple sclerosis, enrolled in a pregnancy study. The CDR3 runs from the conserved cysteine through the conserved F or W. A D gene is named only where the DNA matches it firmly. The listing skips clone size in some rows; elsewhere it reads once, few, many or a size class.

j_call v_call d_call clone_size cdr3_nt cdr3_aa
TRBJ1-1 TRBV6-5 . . TGTGCCAGCAGTTACTCCCTTCGACAGGCCCATGAAGCTTTCTTT CASSYSLRQAHEAFF
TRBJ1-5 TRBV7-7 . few TGTGCCAGCAGCCGTGATCGGAATCAGCCCCAGCATTTT CASSRDRNQPQHF
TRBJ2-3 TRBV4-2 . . TGTGCCAGCAGCCGAGGGGGGGAGAACACAGATACGCAGTATTTT CASSRGGENTDTQYF
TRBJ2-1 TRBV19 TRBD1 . TGTGCCAGTAGTAAACAGGGGGGTTATTACAATGAGCAGTTCTTC CASSKQGGYYNEQFF
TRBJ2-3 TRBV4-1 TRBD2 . TGCGCCAGCAGCGCGGGAGGCGGAGATACGCAGTATTTT CASSAGGGDTQYF
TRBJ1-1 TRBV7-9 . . TGTGCCAGCAGCTTACAGGGCATGAACACTGAAGCTTTCTTT CASSLQGMNTEAFF
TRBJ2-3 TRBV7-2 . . TGTGCCAGCAGTCGACAGTCGTCTGGCACAGATACGCAGTATTTT CASSRQSSGTDTQYF
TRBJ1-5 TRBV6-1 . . TGTGCCAGCAGTGAACGAGAAAATCAGCCCCAGCATTTT CASSERENQPQHF
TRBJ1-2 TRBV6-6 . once TGTGCCAGCAGGGCCGGGGGGTCTAAGGACTATGGCTACACCTTC CASRAGGSKDYGYTF
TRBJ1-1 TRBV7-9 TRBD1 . TGTGCCAGTCAGGGGGGCAGAGTGAACACTGAAGCTTTCTTT CASQGGRVNTEAFF
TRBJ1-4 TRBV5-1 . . TGCGCCAGCAGCTTAGGACAAGCTGAAAAACTGTTTTTT CASSLGQAEKLFF
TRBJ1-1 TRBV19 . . TGTGCCAGTAGTATCGGGGGTCCTGAAGCTTTCTTT CASSIGGPEAFF
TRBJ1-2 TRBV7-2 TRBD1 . TGTGCCAGCAGCTCCGGGACAGGGGTTTATGGCTACACCTTC CASSSGTGVYGYTF